This entry lists 24 T cell receptor beta chains sequenced from one sample in a study of T cells after posttransplantation cyclophosphamide. The protocol was immunoSEQ multiplex PCR, while the TCRdb copy is restricted to in-frame clones and leaves out a portion. This table has thousands of clones, roughly 80% appearing once. A marrow graft followed busulfan-fludarabine conditioning, with cyclophosphamide on days +3 and +4. The sequencing here drew on CD4+ T cells sorted from blood, taken 950 to 1,200 days after allogeneic stem cell transplant with posttransplant cyclophosphamide. The receptors stem from a female patient aged 40 to 55 who received an allogeneic stem cell transplant from a related donor, was CMV-positive, and had no GVHD. Some T cells may have originated in the graft donor.

The chain is built from TRBV6-5 and TRBJ1-1; D might be TRBD1 (6 bases). There are 14 residues in the CDR3. Germline-derived CDR1 and CDR2 are MNHEY and SVGAGI. V lost 0 bases and J 8 bases, leaving 13 bases between the germline ends. The CDR3 spells CASSYSGGPPEAFF. The CDR3 region has the DNA TGTGCCAGCAGTTACTCGGGGGGGCCGCCGGAAGCTTTCTTT.

A few counts support this clone. V and J are TRBV4-3 and TRBJ1-2; 7 nucleotides match TRBD1. V gave up 1 base and J gave up 8 bases; unmatched junction bases: 13. The CDR3 covers 16 residues. In germline, CDR1 is LGHNA, CDR2 YSLEER. The CDR3: CASSQAGGRGVGGYTF. CDR3 nucleotide sequence: TGCGCCAGCAGCCAAGCTGGGGGCAGGGGGGTTGGGGGCTACACCTTC.

This chain joins TRBV10-3 and TRBJ2-3; TRBD2 matches at 10 bases. The trim removed 5 bases at V and 0 bases at J, leaving 2 bases unmatched. The germline V gene has CDR1 ENHRY and CDR2 SYGVKD. CDR3 size: 15 residues. The CDR3 loop reads CAISLAGASTDTQYF. The CDR3 nucleotides read TGTGCCATCAGTCTAGCGGGGGCAAGCACAGATACGCAGTATTTT.

This chain connects TRBV28 to TRBJ1-6; 10 positions match TRBD1. The junction had 7 bases not matched to a gene; V was cut back by 5 bases and J by 9 bases. Germline V CDR1 and CDR2: MDHEN, SYDVKM. The CDR3 is made up of 15 amino acids. CDR3 nucleotide sequence: TGTGCCAGCAGTATAGACAGGGGGCTTAGTTCACCCCTCCACTTT. It translates to CASSIDRGLSSPLHF.

This clone was detected a few times. The chain uses TRBV19 and TRBJ2-7, with a weak D call TRBD1 (5 bases). Germline V gene data show CDR1 as LNHDA and CDR2 as SQIVND (reference sequence). Trimming shortened V by 2 bases and J by 2 bases, and 10 bases separated the two germline ends. The CDR3 extends over 14 amino acids. This CDR3 reads CASSIPQAPYEQYF. CDR3 coding DNA: TGTGCCAGTAGTATACCACAGGCACCCTACGAGCAGTACTTC.

The chain couples TRBV2 to TRBJ2-5, with a possible D match to TRBD1 (6 bases). The CDR3 has 12 residues. With 8 bases removed from V and 1 base from J, the gap between germline ends came to 8 bases. The germline V gene has CDR1 SNHLY and CDR2 FYNNEI. The CDR3 is CASSGVQETQYF. The CDR3 DNA is TGTGCCAGCTCAGGGGTCCAAGAGACCCAGTACTTC.

This chain connects TRBV18 to TRBJ1-3; D is unresolved. Germline CDR1 reads KGHSH; CDR2 reads LQKENI. This CDR3 comprises 16 residues. V gave up 2 bases and J gave up 1 base, with 12 bases separating them. CDR3 residues: CASSPLVSESGNTIYF. The DNA of the CDR3 is TGTGCCAGCTCACCATTAGTAAGCGAATCTGGAAACACCATATATTTT.

J is TRBJ2-2 and V is TRBV5-1, with TRBD2 matching over 11 bases. Per the germline V gene, CDR1 is SGHRS and CDR2 is YFSETQ. The V and J ends lost 4 bases and 3 bases, in that order; junction bases with no gene match: 5. The CDR3 covers 16 residues. In nucleotides, the CDR3 is TGCGCCAGCAGCCTAGCGGGGGGACTTTACACCGGGGAGCTGTTTTTT. This sequence encodes CASSLAGGLYTGELFF.

J is TRBJ1-2 and V is TRBV27; possible D gene TRBD1, 6 bases. The CDR3 has 16 residues. Trimming shortened V by 5 bases and J by 4 bases, and 20 bases separated the two germline ends. Germline CDR1 reads MNHEY; CDR2 reads SMNVEV (reference sequence). CDR3 DNA sequence: TGTGCCAGCAGTGCAACCCCGACAGGACGACGCTATGGCTACACCTTC. Protein sequence: CASSATPTGRRYGYTF.

The genes are TRBV7-2 and TRBJ2-7; D might be TRBD1 (6 bases). Trimming removed 7 bases at V and 5 bases at J, with 21 bases between. There are 15 residues in the CDR3. The germline V gene encodes CDR1 SGHTA and CDR2 FQGNSA. The CDR3 DNA sequence: TGTGCCAGCAACCCACAACAGGGAAAATTAGACGAGCAGTACTTC. Amino acid sequence: CASNPQQGKLDEQYF.

The chain employs TRBV5-6 and TRBJ2-4, with a weak D call TRBD2 (5 bases). Germline V gene data show CDR1 as SGHDT and CDR2 as YYEEEE. V lost 4 bases to trimming and J lost 2 bases, with 16 bases between them. This CDR3 region has 16 residues. In DNA form, the CDR3 reads TGTGCCAGCAGCGCCGGGGAGATTAGGTCCAAAAACATTCAGTACTTC. Translating it yields CASSAGEIRSKNIQYF.

The chain uses TRBV28 and TRBJ2-5; 12 positions agree with TRBD2. TRBJ2-7 explains the end of the DNA better; the J call may be wrong. CDR1 is MDHEN and CDR2 is SYDVKM in the germline V gene. The CDR3 length is 16 residues. DNA of the CDR3: TGTGCCAGCAGTTCCCTCAGACTAGCGGGGGACTACGAGCAGTACTTC. Translated: CASSSLRLAGDYEQYF.

This sequence joins TRBV16 and TRBJ2-2; D remains unclear. The V gene lost 0 bases and the J gene lost 6 bases, with 11 bases spanning the gap. The CDR3 length is 15 residues. Looked up from germline, CDR1 is KGHSY and CDR2 is FQNENV. The CDR3 spells CASSQSSRWAGELFF. CDR3 nucleotides: TGTGCCAGCAGCCAATCGTCGAGGTGGGCCGGGGAGCTGTTTTTT. Variable domain in full (rest from reference TRBV16 and TRBJ2-2): GEEVAQTPKHLVRGEGQKAKLYCAPIKGHSYVFWYQQVLKNEFKFLISFQNENVFDETGMPKERFSAKCLPNSPCSLEIQATKLEDSAVYFCASSQSSRWAGELFFGEGSRLTVL.

As for this clone: The sample has other DNA sequences that encode this CDR3 too. The chain joins TRBV10-3 to TRBJ1-6, with D possibly being TRBD1 (6 bases). V was trimmed by 6 bases and J by 7 bases, leaving 13 bases between them. Germline V gene sequence: CDR1 ENHRY, CDR2 SYGVKD. There are 14 residues in the CDR3. The CDR3 DNA sequence: TGTGCCATCAGCAGGGCGGACAGAAATTCACCCCTCCACTTT. Translation: CAISRADRNSPLHF.

This chain connects TRBV6-5 to TRBJ1-1, with D hard to call. This CDR3 comprises 13 residues. Deletions cut 7 bases from V and 0 bases from J, with 9 bases between. Germline V gene lookup returns CDR1 MNHEY and CDR2 SVGAGI. The CDR3 DNA reads TGTGCCAGCAAGGAGAGATTGAACACTGAAGCTTTCTTT. Residues: CASKERLNTEAFF.

With regard to this clone: The sample has other DNA sequences that encode this CDR3 too. The CDR3 DNA is TGCGCCAGCAGCTTGGCCGGTGGCCGGGTACAAAATTCACCCCTCCACTTT. This gives the protein CASSLAGGRVQNSPLHF. This sequence joins TRBV5-1 and TRBJ1-6; no clear D. The CDR3 is 17 amino acids. V gave up 0 bases and J gave up 7 bases, with 17 bases separating them. The V gene's germline CDR1 is SGHRS and CDR2 YFSETQ.

The table lists this clone with a few counts. The chain recombines TRBV4-2 with TRBJ2-3; 10 bases are shared with TRBD2. After removal of 0 bases from V and 0 bases from J, the junction contained 12 bases not matched to a gene. The CDR3 extends over 20 amino acids. In germline, CDR1 is LGHNA, CDR2 YNFKEQ. The CDR3 nucleotides read TGTGCCAGCAGCCAAGATGGTTGGCTAGCGGGGGATTCTAGCACAGATACGCAGTATTTT. It codes for CASSQDGWLAGDSSTDTQYF.

The chain uses TRBV5-5 and TRBJ1-2; 9 bases map to TRBD1. After removal of 4 bases from V and 2 bases from J, the junction contained 3 bases not matched to a gene. This CDR3 contains 14 residues. Germline V lookup: CDR1 SGHKS, CDR2 YYEKEE (reference sequence). In DNA, the CDR3 is TGTGCCAGCAGCCGGACAGGGGCCAACTATGGCTACACCTTC. Protein sequence: CASSRTGANYGYTF.

This chain links TRBV5-1 with TRBJ1-2, with 8 bases lining up with TRBD1. Unmatched junction bases numbered 8, after V lost 0 bases and J lost 13 bases. The germline V gene encodes CDR1 SGHRS and CDR2 YFSETQ. There are 13 residues in the CDR3. The CDR3: CASSLGGDRGRTF. CDR3 DNA sequence: TGCGCCAGCAGCTTGGGGGGAGACAGGGGCCGCACCTTC.

Concerning this clone: The germline gene is not matched at one end of the junction; a read error may be the cause. The same CDR3 is also encoded by other DNA sequences in this sample. V gene TRBV7-8 combines with J gene TRBJ1-1; D may be TRBD1 (5 bases). The germline CDR1 and CDR2 sequences are SGHVS and FQNEAQ. The CDR3 covers 13 residues. The CDR3 bases are TGTGCCAGCAGCTTAGACAGGAACACCGAAGCTTTCTTT. This translates into CASSLDRNTEAFF.

CDR3 DNA: TGTGCCAGCAGTTCCCCGACAGGGGGAGTATCACCCCTCCACTTT. It translates to CASSSPTGGVSPLHF. V gene TRBV28 combines with J gene TRBJ1-6, with 9 positions matching TRBD1. V lost 4 bases, J lost 10 bases, and 8 bases stayed unmatched. Germline lookup yields CDR1 MDHEN and CDR2 SYDVKM. The CDR3 runs to 15 residues.

The rearrangement uses TRBV28 and TRBJ2-2, with TRBD1 identical over 7 bases. The CDR3 totals 14 residues. After removal of 7 bases from V and 4 bases from J, the junction contained 6 bases not matched to a gene. CDR1 is MDHEN, CDR2 SYDVKM, per germline. The CDR3 sequence: CASTRQGPTGELFF. CDR3 bases: TGTGCCAGCACCCGACAGGGCCCCACCGGGGAGCTGTTTTTT.

This rearrangement joins TRBV19 to TRBJ2-3; 10 bases are shared with TRBD2. Germline CDR1 LNHDA, CDR2 SQIVND (reference sequence). With 2 bases clipped from V and 6 bases from J, the junction kept 8 bases outside the gene matches. The CDR3 length is 16 residues. DNA of the CDR3: TGTGCCAGTAGTATATCTAGCGGGGGACCGCTTGATACGCAGTATTTT. Translated: CASSISSGGPLDTQYF.

CDR3 DNA sequence: TGTGCCAGTCGCGATCCTTTGACCCAGTACTTC. This gives the protein CASRDPLTQYF. The chain employs TRBV5-5 and TRBJ2-5; D gene ambiguous. There are 11 residues in the CDR3. Trimming cost V 8 bases and J 7 bases, with 12 bases left between them. Germline V CDR1 and CDR2: SGHKS, YYEKEE (reference sequence).